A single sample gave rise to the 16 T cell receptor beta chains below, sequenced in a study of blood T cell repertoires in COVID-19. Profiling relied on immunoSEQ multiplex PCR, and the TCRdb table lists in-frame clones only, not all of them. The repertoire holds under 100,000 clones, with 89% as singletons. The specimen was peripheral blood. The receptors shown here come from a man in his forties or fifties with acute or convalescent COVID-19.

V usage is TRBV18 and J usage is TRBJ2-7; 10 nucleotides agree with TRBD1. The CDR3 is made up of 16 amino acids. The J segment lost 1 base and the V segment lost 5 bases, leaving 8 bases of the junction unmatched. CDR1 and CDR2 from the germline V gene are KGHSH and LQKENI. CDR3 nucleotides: TGTGCCAGCTCAGCCGGGACAGGGGCTTCTTCCTACGAGCAGTACTTC. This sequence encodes CASSAGTGASSYEQYF.

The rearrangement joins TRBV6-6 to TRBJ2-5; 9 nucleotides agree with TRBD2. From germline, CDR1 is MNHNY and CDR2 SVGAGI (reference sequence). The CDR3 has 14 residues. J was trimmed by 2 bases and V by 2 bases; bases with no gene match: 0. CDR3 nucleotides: TGTGCCAGCAGTTACGCGGGGGGGCAAGAGACCCAGTACTTC. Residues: CASSYAGGQETQYF.

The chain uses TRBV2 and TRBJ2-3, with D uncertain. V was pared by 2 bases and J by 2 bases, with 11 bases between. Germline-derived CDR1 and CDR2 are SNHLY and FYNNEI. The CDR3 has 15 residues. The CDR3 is CASSELRRITDTQYF. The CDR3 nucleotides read TGTGCCAGCAGTGAATTACGGCGGATCACAGATACGCAGTATTTT.

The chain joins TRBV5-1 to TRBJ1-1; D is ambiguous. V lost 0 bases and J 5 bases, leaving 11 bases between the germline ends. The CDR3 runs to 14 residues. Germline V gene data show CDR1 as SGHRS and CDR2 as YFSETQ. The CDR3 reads CASSLDTGGTEAFF. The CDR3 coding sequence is TGCGCCAGCAGCTTGGATACGGGTGGAACTGAAGCTTTCTTT.

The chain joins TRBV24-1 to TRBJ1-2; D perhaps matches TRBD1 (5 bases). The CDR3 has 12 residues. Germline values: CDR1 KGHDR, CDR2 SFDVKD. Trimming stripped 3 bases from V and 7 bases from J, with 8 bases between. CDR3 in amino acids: CATSDGAAGYTF. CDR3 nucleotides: TGTGCCACCAGTGATGGGGCTGCTGGCTACACCTTC.

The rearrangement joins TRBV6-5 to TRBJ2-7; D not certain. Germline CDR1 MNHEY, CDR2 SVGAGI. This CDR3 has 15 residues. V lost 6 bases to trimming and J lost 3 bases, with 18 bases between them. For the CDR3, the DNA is TGTGCCAGCAGGCACGGGTCGTATCGGGTCTACGAGCAGTACTTC. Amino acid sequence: CASRHGSYRVYEQYF.

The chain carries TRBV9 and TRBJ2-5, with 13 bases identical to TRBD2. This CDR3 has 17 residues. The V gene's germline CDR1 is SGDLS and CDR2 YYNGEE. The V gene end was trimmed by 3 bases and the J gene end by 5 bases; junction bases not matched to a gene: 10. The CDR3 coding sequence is TGTGCCAGCAGCGGCTCCGGGACTAGCGGGGTGCTGGAGACCCAGTACTTC. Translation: CASSGSGTSGVLETQYF.

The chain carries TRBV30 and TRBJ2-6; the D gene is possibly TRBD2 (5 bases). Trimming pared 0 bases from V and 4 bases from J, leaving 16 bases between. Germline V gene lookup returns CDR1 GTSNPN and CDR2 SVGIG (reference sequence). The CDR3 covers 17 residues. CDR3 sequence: CAWSVGGIGIGANVLTF. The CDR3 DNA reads TGTGCCTGGAGTGTGGGTGGGATCGGGATCGGGGCCAACGTCCTGACTTTC.

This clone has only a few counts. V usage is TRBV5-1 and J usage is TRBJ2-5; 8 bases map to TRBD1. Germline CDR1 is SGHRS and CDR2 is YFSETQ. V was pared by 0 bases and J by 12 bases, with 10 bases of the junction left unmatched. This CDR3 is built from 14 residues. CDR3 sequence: CASSLDRTGKLEYF. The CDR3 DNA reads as TGCGCCAGCAGCTTGGACAGGACAGGGAAACTGGAGTACTTC.

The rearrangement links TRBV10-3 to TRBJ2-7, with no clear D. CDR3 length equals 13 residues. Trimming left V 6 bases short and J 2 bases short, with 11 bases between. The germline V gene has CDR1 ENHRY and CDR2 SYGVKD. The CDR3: CAIRGPNPYEQYV. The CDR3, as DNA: TGTGCCATCAGGGGCCCGAATCCCTACGAGCAGTACGTC.

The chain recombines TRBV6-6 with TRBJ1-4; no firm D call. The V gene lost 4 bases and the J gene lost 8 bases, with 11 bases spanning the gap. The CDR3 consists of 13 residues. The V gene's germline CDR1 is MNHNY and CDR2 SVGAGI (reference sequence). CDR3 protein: CASSFGLGEKLFF. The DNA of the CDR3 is TGTGCCAGCAGTTTTGGACTAGGGGAAAAACTGTTTTTT.

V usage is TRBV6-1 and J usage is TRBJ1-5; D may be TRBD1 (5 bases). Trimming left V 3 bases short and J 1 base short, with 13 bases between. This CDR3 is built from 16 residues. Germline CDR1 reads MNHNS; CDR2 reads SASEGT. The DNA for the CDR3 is TGTGCCAGCAGTGATGGGGCCATGGGGAGCAATCAGCCCCAGCATTTT. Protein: CASSDGAMGSNQPQHF.

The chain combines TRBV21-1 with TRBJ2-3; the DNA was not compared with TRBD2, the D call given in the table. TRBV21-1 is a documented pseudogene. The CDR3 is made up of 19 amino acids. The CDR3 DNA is TGTGCCAGCGGACATGCCGAAGCTAGCGGGGGGGGGCGCACAGATACGCAGTATTTT. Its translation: CASGHAEASGGGRTDTQYF.

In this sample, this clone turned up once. CDR3 coding DNA: TGTGCCGCGGCCCCGGGAGAACGCACAGATACGCAGTATTTT. It translates to CAAAPGERTDTQYF. This chain joins TRBV10-3 and TRBJ2-3, with D possibly being TRBD2 (6 bases). Germline CDR1 and CDR2: ENHRY and SYGVKD. This CDR3 comprises 14 residues. Trimming cost V 11 bases and J 1 base, with 16 bases left between them.

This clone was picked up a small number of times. In nucleotides, the CDR3 is TGTGCCAGCAGGCCGGTGATAAATGCGAACACCGGGGAGCTGTTTTTT. It translates to CASRPVINANTGELFF. The rearrangement uses TRBV3-1 (or the pseudogene TRBV3-2) and TRBJ2-2; no clear D gene. CDR3 length: 16 residues. Trimming cost V 6 bases and J 0 bases, with 14 bases left between them. Germline V gives CDR1 LGHDT, CDR2 YNNKEL (reference sequence).

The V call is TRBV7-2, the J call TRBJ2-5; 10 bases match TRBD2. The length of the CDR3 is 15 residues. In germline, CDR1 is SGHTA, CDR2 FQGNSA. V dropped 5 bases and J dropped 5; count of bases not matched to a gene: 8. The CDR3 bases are TGTGCCAGCAGCCTAGAGCGGGGGGGCGACGAGACCCAGTACTTC. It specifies CASSLERGGDETQYF.